This is a list of T cell receptor beta chains from one sample in a study of blood T cell repertoires in COVID-19. Assay: immunoSEQ multiplex PCR; the TCRdb copy retains only in-frame clones and omits some. The data contain about 470,000 clones, about nine tenths of them singletons. The specimen sequenced was PBMCs or T cells enriched from blood (not recorded which). The receptor source for this set is a woman aged 18 to 35 who had recovered from COVID-19. Each CDR3 is given with its conserved first and last residue. A D gene is named only where the DNA matches it firmly. Clone sizes are given selectively: once, few, many, or a class where the clone is expanded.

v_call,j_call,cdr3_length,clone_size,d_call,cdr3_nt,cdr3_aa
TRBV4-1,TRBJ2-3,15,NA,NA,TGCGCCAGCAGCCAATTCGGACTACTCACAGATACGCAGTATTTT,CASSQFGLLTDTQYF
TRBV11-2,TRBJ1-4,14,NA,TRBD1,TGTGCCAGCAGCTTATGGGACAGTTCGGAAAAACTGTTTTTT,CASSLWDSSEKLFF
TRBV2,TRBJ2-1,14,NA,NA,TGTGCCAGCAGCCCCGGGGTCCCTCCCTATGAGCAGTTCTTC,CASSPGVPPYEQFF
TRBV7-2,TRBJ2-3,15,once,TRBD2,TGTGCCAGCAGCTTCCTCGGGGGGGCTGGAGATACGCAGTATTTT,CASSFLGGAGDTQYF
TRBV12-3/TRBV12-4,TRBJ1-1,13,NA,NA,TGTGCCAGCAAGGACAGCCTGAACACTGAAGCTTTCTTT,CASKDSLNTEAFF
TRBV3-1/TRBV3-2,TRBJ1-1,16,NA,TRBD1,TGTGCCAGCAGCGGACCCCGGGACAGGGTCAACACTGAAGCTTTCTTT,CASSGPRDRVNTEAFF
TRBV5-3,TRBJ2-3,13,NA,TRBD2,TGTGCCAGAAGACGGGAGGGCACAGATACGCAGTATTTT,CARRREGTDTQYF
TRBV4-1,TRBJ1-1,13,NA,NA,TGCGCCAGCACCCGGATAGTCGGGGAACGAGCTTTCTTT,CASTRIVGERAFF
TRBV5-6,TRBJ1-6,15,NA,NA,TGTGCCAGCAGCTCCCGGGAGGGGATGTGGACACCCCTCCACTTT,CASSSREGMWTPLHF
TRBV11-2,TRBJ2-1,16,NA,TRBD2,TGTGCCAGCAGCTTAGTTGGCTCGGGGGGGCCCAATGAGCAGTTCTTC,CASSLVGSGGPNEQFF
TRBV27,TRBJ1-1,11,NA,NA,TGTGCCAGCAGTTTCGGTTCTGAAGCTTTCTTT,CASSFGSEAFF
TRBV7-6,TRBJ1-1,14,few,NA,TGTGCCAGCAGCTTAGTATCCAGGAACACTGAAGCTTTCTTT,CASSLVSRNTEAFF
TRBV29-1,TRBJ2-1,14,NA,TRBD1,TGCAGCGCTCAGACAGGGAGCTCCTACAATGAGCAGTTCTTC,CSAQTGSSYNEQFF
TRBV10-3,TRBJ2-2,14,NA,TRBD1,TGTGCCATAGCGGGACAGGGAGAAACCGGGGAGCTGTTTTTT,CAIAGQGETGELFF
TRBV7-6,TRBJ2-2,14,once,NA,TGTGCCAGCAGCCCATCCAGGAATACCGGGGAGCTGTTTTTT,CASSPSRNTGELFF
TRBV5-1,TRBJ2-3,14,NA,TRBD2,TGCGCCAGCAATCCAGCGGGGGGCCCCGATACGCAGTATTTT,CASNPAGGPDTQYF
TRBV2,TRBJ1-2,13,NA,TRBD1,TGTGCCATCTCGACCAGGGACAGCCATGGCTACACCTTC,CAISTRDSHGYTF
TRBV25-1,TRBJ1-2,13,NA,NA,TGTGCCAGCAGTGATCAGAAAACCTATGGCTACACCTTC,CASSDQKTYGYTF
TRBV12-3/TRBV12-4,TRBJ2-1,13,NA,TRBD1,TGTGCCAGCAGTCCCCGGGACAGCAATGAGCAGTTCTTC,CASSPRDSNEQFF
TRBV4-2,TRBJ1-1,15,few,NA,TGTGCCAGCAGCACCTACGGGGGGGGAAACACTGAAGCTTTCTTT,CASSTYGGGNTEAFF
TRBV7-2,TRBJ1-6,15,NA,TRBD1,TGTGCCAGCAGCTTAGCACCGGGACAGGGTTCACCCCTCCACTTT,CASSLAPGQGSPLHF
TRBV6-4,TRBJ1-6,14,NA,TRBD1,TGTGCCAGCTCACGGGACAGGGGGAATTCACCCCTCCACTTT,CASSRDRGNSPLHF
TRBV15,TRBJ2-3,16,NA,TRBD1,TGTGCCACCAGCAGACTAGGACAGGGAGCTACAGATACGCAGTATTTT,CATSRLGQGATDTQYF
TRBV7-8,TRBJ1-3,15,NA,NA,TGTGCCAGCAGGCTAGGCCCTGGCTCTGGAAACACCATATATTTT,CASRLGPGSGNTIYF
TRBV2,TRBJ2-6,16,NA,TRBD1,TGTGCCAGCAGCCAGGGACAGGGGCCTGGGGCCAACGTCCTGACTTTC,CASSQGQGPGANVLTF
TRBV5-5,TRBJ2-5,12,NA,NA,TGTGCCAGCAGTCTAGAGGAGGAGACCCAGTACTTC,CASSLEEETQYF
TRBV10-3,TRBJ1-1,13,few,NA,TGTGCCATCAGTGACATGTTGGCCACTGAAGCTTTCTTT,CAISDMLATEAFF
TRBV2,TRBJ2-5,15,NA,TRBD2,TGTGCCAGCAGCACCGGGACTAGCGTACAAGAGACCCAGTACTTC,CASSTGTSVQETQYF
TRBV4-1,TRBJ2-7,17,NA,TRBD2,TGCGCCAGCAGTCAGAGAGTTTTAGCGGGGCCAAGCTACGAGCAGTACTTC,CASSQRVLAGPSYEQYF
TRBV19,TRBJ1-2,12,NA,NA,TGTGCCAGTAGGGCCCCTAACTATGGCTACACCTTC,CASRAPNYGYTF
TRBV30,TRBJ1-2,12,NA,NA,TGTGCCTGGAGTGCGGGGGATCATGGCTACACCTTC,CAWSAGDHGYTF
TRBV4-1,TRBJ1-2,18,NA,TRBD1,TGCGCCAGCAGCCAAGGTCTACAGGGGGCGAGGAAGTCCTATGGCTACACCTTC,CASSQGLQGARKSYGYTF
TRBV7-3,TRBJ1-5,13,few,NA,TGTGCCAGCTTGGGGGGAACCAGTCAGCCCCAGCATTTT,CASLGGTSQPQHF
TRBV11-2,TRBJ2-5,16,NA,TRBD2,TGTGCCAGCAGCTTCGTAGCGGGGGGGCCAGTGGAGACCCAGTACTTC,CASSFVAGGPVETQYF
TRBV5-5,TRBJ2-1,14,NA,NA,TGTGCCAGCACCGCGGGACTGGGATACAATGAGCAGTTCTTC,CASTAGLGYNEQFF
TRBV5-1,TRBJ1-4,15,NA,NA,TGCGCCAGCAGCTTGGTGGCTGAACCTAATGAAAAACTGTTTTTT,CASSLVAEPNEKLFF
TRBV27,TRBJ1-1,17,NA,TRBD1,TGTGCCAGCAGTGGGGGGGACAGGGCGTGGGAAAGGACTGAAGCTTTCTTT,CASSGGDRAWERTEAFF